This T cell receptor (beta chain) was identified in a study of cytomegalovirus exposure and HLA in healthy donors. About this clone: The antigen is unknown.

The study, taken as a whole, reports: Later examination showed HLA-associated TCR beta chains had greater clonal expansion than equally common others. Immune exposure was documented only through CMV serostatus.

V was shortened by 0 bases and J by 3 bases, with 10 bases between the two germline ends. Looked up from germline, CDR1 is SGDLS and CDR2 is YYNGEE. CDR3 length: 15 residues. PCR was performed using 60 Vbeta and 13 Jbeta primers. This table comes from immunoSEQ multiplex PCR, and its TCRdb copy is limited to in-frame clones, with some not included. This sample has 75,000 to 80,000 clones, with under 80% found just once. This sequence originates from a male donor in good health and CMV-seropositive. The chain couples TRBV9 to TRBJ1-3; D is unresolved. The sample consisted of PBMCs. Here the CDR3 DNA reads TGTGCCAGCAGCGTAGAGGCGGGGTTTGGAAACACCATATATTTT. Its translation: CASSVEAGFGNTIYF.